These T cell receptor beta chains were read from a single sample in a study of T cell responses to AZD1222 COVID-19 vaccine. Clones were sequenced by immunoSEQ multiplex PCR, and TCRdb holds only the in-frame ones, with some missing. This sample has some 80,000 clones, with around 80% found just once. The source material was peripheral blood, sampled 28 days after the second dose of the MenACWY control vaccine. The origin of the receptors is an adult who received the MenACWY meningococcal vaccine as a control. Each CDR3 is given without its conserved first and last residue. The size of a clone is reported for some rows only, either as once, few or many, or as a class for expanded clones.

v_call clone_size cdr3_aa
TRBV9 - ASSVGGSQETQY
TRBV7-9 - ASSPLAGGQDEQF
TRBV5-5 - ASGQGDTDTQY
TRBV2 - GVGDTEAF
TRBV21-1 - ASSGERF
TRBV7-2 - ASSFRGRNSGETQY
TRBV5-6 once ASSGGLLGTAF
TRBV10-1 - ASRASGSYEQY
TRBV20-1 once SASGAGDEQF
TRBV30 - AWRRVDREGNTIY
TRBV2 - ASRRASGQNTGELF
TRBV15 - ATSRDSGQSYGYT
TRBV9 - ASSAVADGPSYT
TRBV7-9 - ASSLVGQIYTGELF
TRBV5-1 - ASSFGLAGYEQY
TRBV19 - ASNSPFRGISNQPQH
TRBV5-1 once ASAGTGLGNTGELF
TRBV10-3 - AISELRRHLTLRGYT
TRBV16 - ASSQTGTREQY
TRBV15 - ATSRDGTGIGQPQH
TRBV20-1 - SASISGLPTEAF
TRBV5-3 - ARSLAGQGTNQPQH
TRBV6-2/TRBV6-3 - ASSLLAGGTGELF
TRBV5-1 few ASSVDSVSYEQY
TRBV24-1 - ATSDLRDTQY
TRBV6-5 - AVRGNTGELF
TRBV7-9 - ASSLGGTVSTDTQY
TRBV18 - ASSPRAGANTGELF
TRBV11-2 - ASSFLTGGTEAF
TRBV28 - ASSPPTGYSNQPQH